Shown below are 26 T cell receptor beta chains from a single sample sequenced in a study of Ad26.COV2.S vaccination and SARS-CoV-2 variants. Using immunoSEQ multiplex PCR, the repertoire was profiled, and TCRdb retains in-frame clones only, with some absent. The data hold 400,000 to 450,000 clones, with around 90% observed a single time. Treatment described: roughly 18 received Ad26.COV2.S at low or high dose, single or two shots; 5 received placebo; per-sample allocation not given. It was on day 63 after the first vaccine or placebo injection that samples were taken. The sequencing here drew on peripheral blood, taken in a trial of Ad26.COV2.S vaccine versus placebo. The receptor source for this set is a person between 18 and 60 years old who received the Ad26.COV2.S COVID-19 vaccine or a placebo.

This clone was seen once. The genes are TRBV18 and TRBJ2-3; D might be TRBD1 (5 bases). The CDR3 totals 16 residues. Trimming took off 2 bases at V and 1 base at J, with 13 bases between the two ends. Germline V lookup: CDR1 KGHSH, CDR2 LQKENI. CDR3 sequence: CASSPSARAGTDTQYF. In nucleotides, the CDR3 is TGTGCCAGCTCACCAAGCGCCAGGGCGGGCACAGATACGCAGTATTTT.

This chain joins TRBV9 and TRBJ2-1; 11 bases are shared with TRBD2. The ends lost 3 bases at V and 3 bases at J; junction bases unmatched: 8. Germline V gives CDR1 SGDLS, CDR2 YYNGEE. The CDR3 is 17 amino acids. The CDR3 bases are TGTGCCAGCAGCGCACGTAGCGGGAGGGGTCTCTACAATGAGCAGTTCTTC. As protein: CASSARSGRGLYNEQFF. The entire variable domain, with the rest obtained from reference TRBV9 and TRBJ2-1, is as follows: DSGVTQTPKHLITATGQRVTLRCSPRSGDLSVYWYQQSLDQGLQFLIQYYNGEERAKGNILERFSAQQFPDLHSELNLSSLELGDSALYFCASSARSGRGLYNEQFFGPGTRLTVL.

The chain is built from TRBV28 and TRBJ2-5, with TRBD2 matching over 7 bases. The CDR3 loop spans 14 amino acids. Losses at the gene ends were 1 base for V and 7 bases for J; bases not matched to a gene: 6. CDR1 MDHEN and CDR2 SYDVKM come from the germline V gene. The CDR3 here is CASSLSGLTGTQYF. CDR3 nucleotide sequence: TGTGCCAGCAGTTTATCGGGACTAACTGGGACCCAGTACTTC.

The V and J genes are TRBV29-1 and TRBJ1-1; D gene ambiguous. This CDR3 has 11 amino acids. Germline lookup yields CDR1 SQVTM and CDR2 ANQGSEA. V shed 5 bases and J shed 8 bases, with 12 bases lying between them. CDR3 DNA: TGCAGCGTTCTGTGGATAGGCGAAGCTTTCTTT. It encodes CSVLWIGEAFF.

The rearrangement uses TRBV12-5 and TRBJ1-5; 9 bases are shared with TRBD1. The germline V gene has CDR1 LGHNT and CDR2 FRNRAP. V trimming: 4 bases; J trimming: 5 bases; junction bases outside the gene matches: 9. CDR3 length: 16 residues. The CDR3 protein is CASGSGTGTTYQPQHF. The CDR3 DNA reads TGTGCTAGTGGTTCGGGGACAGGGACAACCTATCAGCCCCAGCATTTT.

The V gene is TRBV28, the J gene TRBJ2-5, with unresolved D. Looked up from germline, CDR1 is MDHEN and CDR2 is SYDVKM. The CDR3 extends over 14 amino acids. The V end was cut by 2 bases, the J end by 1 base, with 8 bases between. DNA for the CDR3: TGTGCCAGCAGTTTACAGCGTCCCCAAGAGACCCAGTACTTC. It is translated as CASSLQRPQETQYF.

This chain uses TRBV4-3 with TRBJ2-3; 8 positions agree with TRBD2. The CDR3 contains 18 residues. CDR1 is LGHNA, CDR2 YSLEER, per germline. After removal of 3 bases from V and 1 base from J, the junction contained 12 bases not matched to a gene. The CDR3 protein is CASSHYNSAGAGTDTQYF. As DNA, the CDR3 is TGCGCCAGCAGCCATTATAATTCAGCGGGAGCTGGCACAGATACGCAGTATTTT.

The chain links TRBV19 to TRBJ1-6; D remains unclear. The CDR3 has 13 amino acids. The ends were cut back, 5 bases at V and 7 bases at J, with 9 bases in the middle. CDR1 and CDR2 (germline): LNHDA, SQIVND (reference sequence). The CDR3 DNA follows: TGTGCCAGTAGTTTAACTCAAAATTCACCCCTCCACTTT. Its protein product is CASSLTQNSPLHF.

CDR3 sequence: CASSPQSDYGYTF. As DNA, the CDR3 is TGTGCCAGTAGCCCTCAGTCCGACTATGGCTACACCTTC. This sequence joins TRBV19 and TRBJ1-2; D gene ambiguous. V was shortened by 6 bases and J by 3 bases, with 11 bases between the two germline ends. In germline, CDR1 is LNHDA, CDR2 SQIVND (reference sequence). The CDR3 runs to 13 residues. Full variable domain (missing parts from reference TRBV19 and TRBJ1-2): DGGITQSPKYLFRKEGQNVTLSCEQNLNHDAMYWYRQDPGQGLRLIYYSQIVNDFQKGDIAEGYSVSREKKESFPLTVTSAQKNPTAFYLCASSPQSDYGYTFGSGTRLTVV.

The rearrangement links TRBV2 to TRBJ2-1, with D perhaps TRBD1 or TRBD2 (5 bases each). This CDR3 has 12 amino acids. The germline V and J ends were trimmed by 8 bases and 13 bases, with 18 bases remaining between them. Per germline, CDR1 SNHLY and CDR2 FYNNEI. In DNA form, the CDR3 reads TGTGCCAGCCTTGATGTGAGGGGACGACAGTTCTTC. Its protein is CASLDVRGRQFF.

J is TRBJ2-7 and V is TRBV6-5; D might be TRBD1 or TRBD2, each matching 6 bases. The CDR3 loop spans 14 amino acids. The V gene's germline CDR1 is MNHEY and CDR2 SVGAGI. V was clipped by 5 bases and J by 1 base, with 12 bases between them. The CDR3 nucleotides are TGTGCCAGCAGTCCCGGGGGCTATTCCTACGAGCAGTACTTC. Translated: CASSPGGYSYEQYF.

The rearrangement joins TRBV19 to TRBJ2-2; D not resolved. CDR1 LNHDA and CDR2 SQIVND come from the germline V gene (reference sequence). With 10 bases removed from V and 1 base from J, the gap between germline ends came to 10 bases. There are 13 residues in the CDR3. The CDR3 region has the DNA TGTGCCACCGCGGACCAGAACACCGGGGAGCTGTTTTTT. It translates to CATADQNTGELFF.

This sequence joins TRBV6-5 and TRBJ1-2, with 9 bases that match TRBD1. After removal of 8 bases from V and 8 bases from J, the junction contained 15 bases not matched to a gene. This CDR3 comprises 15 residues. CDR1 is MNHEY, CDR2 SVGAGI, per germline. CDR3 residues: CASAYRGQGTYGYTF. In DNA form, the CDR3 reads TGTGCCAGCGCCTACCGTGGACAGGGGACGTACGGCTACACCTTC.

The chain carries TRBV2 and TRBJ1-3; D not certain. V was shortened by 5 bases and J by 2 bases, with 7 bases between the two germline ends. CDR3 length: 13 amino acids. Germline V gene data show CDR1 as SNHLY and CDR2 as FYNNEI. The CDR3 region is CASSRAAGNTIYF. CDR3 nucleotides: TGTGCCAGCAGTCGGGCCGCTGGAAACACCATATATTTT.

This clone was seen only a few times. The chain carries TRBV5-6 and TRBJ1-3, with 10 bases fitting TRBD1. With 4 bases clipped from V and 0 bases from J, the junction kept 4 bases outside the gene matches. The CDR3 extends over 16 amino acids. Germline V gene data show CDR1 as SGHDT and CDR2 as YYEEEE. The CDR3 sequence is CASSRDRGYSGNTIYF. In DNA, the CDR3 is TGTGCCAGCAGCCGGGACAGGGGCTACTCTGGAAACACCATATATTTT.

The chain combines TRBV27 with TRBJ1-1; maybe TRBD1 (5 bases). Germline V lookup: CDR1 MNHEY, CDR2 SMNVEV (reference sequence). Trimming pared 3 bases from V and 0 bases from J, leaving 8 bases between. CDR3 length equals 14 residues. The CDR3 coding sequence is TGTGCCAGCAGTTTGACAGCTATGAACACTGAAGCTTTCTTT. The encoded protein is CASSLTAMNTEAFF.

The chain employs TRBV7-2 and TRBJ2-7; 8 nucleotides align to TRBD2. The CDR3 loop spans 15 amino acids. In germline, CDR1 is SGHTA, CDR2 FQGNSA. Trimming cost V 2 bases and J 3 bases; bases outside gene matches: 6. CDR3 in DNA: TGTGCCAGCAGCTTACGAACGGGAGGGGACTACGAGCAGTACTTC. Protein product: CASSLRTGGDYEQYF.

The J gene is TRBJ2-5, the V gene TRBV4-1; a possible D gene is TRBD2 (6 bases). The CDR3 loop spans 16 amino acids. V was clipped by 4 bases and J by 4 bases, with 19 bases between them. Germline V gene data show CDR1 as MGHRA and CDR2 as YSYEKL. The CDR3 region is CASSPGTSPKGETQYF. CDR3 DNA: TGCGCCAGCAGCCCCGGGACTTCTCCAAAGGGAGAGACCCAGTACTTC.

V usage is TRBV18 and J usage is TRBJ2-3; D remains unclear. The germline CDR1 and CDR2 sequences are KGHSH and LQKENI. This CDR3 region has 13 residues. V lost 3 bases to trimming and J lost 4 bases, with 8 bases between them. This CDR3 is CASSPSWADTQYF. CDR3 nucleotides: TGTGCCAGCTCACCCTCCTGGGCAGATACGCAGTATTTT.

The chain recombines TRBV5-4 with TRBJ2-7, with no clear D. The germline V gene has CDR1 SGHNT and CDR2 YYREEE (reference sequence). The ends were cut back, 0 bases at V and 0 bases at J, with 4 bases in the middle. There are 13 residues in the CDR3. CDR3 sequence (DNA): TGTGCCAGCAGCTTGGAGTCCTCCTACGAGCAGTACTTC. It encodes CASSLESSYEQYF.

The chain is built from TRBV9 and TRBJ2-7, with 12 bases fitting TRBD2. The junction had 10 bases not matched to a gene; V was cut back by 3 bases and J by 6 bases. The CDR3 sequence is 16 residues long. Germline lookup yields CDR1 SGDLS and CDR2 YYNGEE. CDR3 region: CASSDPTSGRPGEQYF. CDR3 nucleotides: TGTGCCAGCAGCGACCCTACTAGCGGGAGGCCGGGCGAGCAGTACTTC.

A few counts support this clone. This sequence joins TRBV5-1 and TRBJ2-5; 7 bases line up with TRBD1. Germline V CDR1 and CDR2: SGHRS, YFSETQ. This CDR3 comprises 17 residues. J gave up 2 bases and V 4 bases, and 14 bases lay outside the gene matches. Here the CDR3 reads CASSRASGTALQETQYF. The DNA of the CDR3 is TGCGCCAGCAGCAGAGCCTCCGGGACAGCTCTACAAGAGACCCAGTACTTC. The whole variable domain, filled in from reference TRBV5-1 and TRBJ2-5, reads KAGVTQTPRYLIKTRGQQVTLSCSPISGHRSVSWYQQTPGQGLQFLFEYFSETQRNKGNFPGRFSGRQFSNSRSEMNVSTLELGDSALYLCASSRASGTALQETQYFGPGTRLLVL.

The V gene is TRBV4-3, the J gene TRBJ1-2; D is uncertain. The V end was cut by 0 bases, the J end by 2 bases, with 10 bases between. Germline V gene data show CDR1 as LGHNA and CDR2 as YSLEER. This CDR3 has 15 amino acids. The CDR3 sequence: CASSQEIYKNYGYTF. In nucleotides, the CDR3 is TGCGCCAGCAGCCAAGAGATCTACAAAAACTATGGCTACACCTTC.

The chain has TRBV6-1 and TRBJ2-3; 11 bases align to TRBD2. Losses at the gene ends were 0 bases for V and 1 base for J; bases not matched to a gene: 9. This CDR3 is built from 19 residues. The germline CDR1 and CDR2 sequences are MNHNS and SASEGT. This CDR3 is CASSEAASGRTAGTDTQYF. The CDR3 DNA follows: TGTGCCAGCAGTGAAGCCGCTAGCGGGAGGACCGCAGGCACAGATACGCAGTATTTT.

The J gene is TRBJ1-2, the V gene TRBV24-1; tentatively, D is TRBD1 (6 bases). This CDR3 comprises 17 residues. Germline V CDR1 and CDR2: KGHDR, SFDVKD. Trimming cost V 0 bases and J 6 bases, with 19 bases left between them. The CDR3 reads CATSDLRRGERADGYTF. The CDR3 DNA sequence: TGTGCCACCAGTGATTTGCGTAGGGGGGAAAGGGCCGATGGCTACACCTTC.

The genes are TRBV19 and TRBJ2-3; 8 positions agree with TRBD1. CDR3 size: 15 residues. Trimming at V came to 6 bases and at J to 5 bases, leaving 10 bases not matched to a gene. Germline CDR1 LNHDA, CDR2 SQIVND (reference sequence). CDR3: CASRNGQGEGDTQYF. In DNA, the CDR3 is TGTGCCAGTAGGAACGGACAGGGTGAAGGAGATACGCAGTATTTT.